A single sample gave rise to the 18 T cell receptor beta chains below, sequenced in a study of T cell repertoires in aging, cancer and after chemotherapy. Peripheral blood genomic DNA, not sorted cells or RNA, was the template. Multiplex touch-down PCR with TRB-A/B primers amplified rearranged V-D-J TRB sequences. MiXCR, applied by TCRdb to the multiplex PCR reads, yields one record per CDR3 protein. The sample yields 2,000 or so distinct CDR3 sequences, more than 20% seen once. The sample comprised blood. The receptors stem from a human donor with a solid tumor.

V gene TRBV7-2 combines with J gene TRBJ1-6; D is ambiguous. Trimming cost V 1 base and J 6 bases, with 16 bases left between them. CDR1 SGHTA and CDR2 FQGNSA come from the germline V gene. CDR3 length: 17 amino acids. CDR3 sequence reads: CASSLGSVFLANSPLHF. In DNA, the CDR3 is TGTGCCAGCAGCTTAGGCTCGGTGTTTCTGGCTAATTCACCCCTCCACTTT.

In its sample, this clonotype is medium-sized. V gene TRBV6-5 combines with J gene TRBJ2-1; 8 bases map to TRBD2. The CDR3 length is 17 residues. V dropped 0 bases and J dropped 3; count of bases not matched to a gene: 7. Germline CDR1 reads MNHEY; CDR2 reads SVGAGI. CDR3 DNA: TGTGCCAGCAGTTACTCGAGAGCGGGGGTAAACTACAATGAGCAGTTCTTC. Protein sequence: CASSYSRAGVNYNEQFF.

This clonotype showed up just a few times. The V call is TRBV5-1, the J call TRBJ2-2; D ambiguous. Looked up from germline, CDR1 is SGHRS and CDR2 is YFSETQ. V was shortened by 3 bases and J by 7 bases, with 13 bases between the two germline ends. The length of the CDR3 is 14 residues. The CDR3 loop is CASSSDNLDGELFF. The CDR3 DNA reads as TGCGCCAGCAGCTCCGACAATCTTGACGGGGAGCTGTTTTTT.

The V gene is TRBV24-1, the J gene TRBJ1-3, with D perhaps matching TRBD1 (5 bases). CDR1 and CDR2 from the germline V gene are KGHDR and SFDVKD. With 6 bases removed from V and 3 bases from J, the gap between germline ends came to 14 bases. The CDR3 spans 15 residues. CDR3 bases: TGTGCCACCAGTCTTGGGGAGGGGAGTGGAAACACCATATATTTT. The encoded protein is CATSLGEGSGNTIYF.

For this clonotype: No DNA is shown, since the ends of the CDR3 on it are uncertain; the CDR3 is the one TCRdb lists. V gene TRBV5-6 combines with J gene TRBJ2-5. CDR1 SGHDT and CDR2 YYEEEE come from the germline V gene. The CDR3 extends over 21 residues, inclusive of both ends. The CDR3 is CASSPWGNYGYTFGSGETQYF.

This clonotype is medium-sized within its sample. The chain has TRBV4-2 and TRBJ1-2, with D unresolved. CDR3 length: 15 amino acids. Germline V gene sequence: CDR1 LGHNA, CDR2 YNFKEQ. V lost 1 base and J 5 bases, leaving 14 bases between the germline ends. For the CDR3, the DNA is TGTGCCAGCAGCCAAGCCGAGACACCCAGTTATGGCTACACCTTC. Translated: CASSQAETPSYGYTF.

The V and J genes are TRBV19 and TRBJ2-3; TRBD1 agrees at 8 bases. V was pared by 6 bases and J by 7 bases, with 18 bases of the junction left unmatched. The CDR3 runs to 17 residues. CDR1 and CDR2 (germline): LNHDA, SQIVND (reference sequence). The CDR3 DNA reads as TGTGCCAGTAGGGGCCTTTTCGAGGACAGGGATGGAAATACGCAGTATTTT. This sequence encodes CASRGLFEDRDGNTQYF.

This clonotype has a handful of counts. This rearrangement joins TRBV20-1 to TRBJ1-5; D is perhaps TRBD1 (5 bases). V was shortened by 3 bases and J by 5 bases, with 11 bases between the two germline ends. The CDR3 loop spans 13 amino acids. The germline gives CDR1 DFQATT, CDR2 SNEGSKA (reference sequence). The CDR3 nucleotides read TGCAGTGCTAGCGTGGGGGATTATCAGCCCCAGCATTTT. This sequence encodes CSASVGDYQPQHF.

This clonotype is medium-sized within its sample. The gene calls are TRBV12-3 or TRBV12-4 and TRBJ2-6, with D possibly being TRBD2 (6 bases). This CDR3 is built from 17 residues. The V gene lost 2 bases and the J gene lost 4 bases, with 15 bases spanning the gap. The chain's CDR3 is CASSLLRGETGANVLTF. The DNA of the CDR3 is TGTGCCAGCAGTTTATTGCGGGGCGAGACAGGGGCCAACGTCCTGACTTTC.

This clonotype has just a few counts. The V and J genes are TRBV11-1 and TRBJ1-5; no clear D gene. This CDR3 region has 13 residues. CDR1 and CDR2 (germline): SGHAT, FQDESV (reference sequence). The V end lost 3 bases, the J end lost 10 bases, and 13 bases lay between the germline ends. The CDR3 spells CASSLTSDSPQHF. CDR3 coding DNA: TGTGCCAGCAGCTTGACTTCGGACTCCCCCCAGCATTTT.

The rearrangement joins TRBV9 to TRBJ1-1; TRBD1 matches at 7 bases. The CDR3 runs 15 residues. Germline CDR1 is SGDLS and CDR2 is YYNGEE. J was trimmed by 0 bases and V by 3 bases; bases with no gene match: 5. This CDR3 is CASSGWDSMNTEAFF. The CDR3 nucleotides are TGTGCCAGCAGCGGATGGGACAGTATGAACACTGAAGCTTTCTTT.

This clonotype counts as medium-sized. V and J are TRBV27 and TRBJ2-5; no definite D call. Trimming stripped 4 bases from V and 2 bases from J, with 2 bases between. CDR1 is MNHEY and CDR2 is SMNVEV in the germline V gene (reference sequence). The CDR3 is 11 residues long. The DNA for the CDR3 is TGTGCCAGCAGTTCTCAAGAGACCCAGTACTTC. Its translation is CASSSQETQYF.

The rearrangement uses TRBV5-4 and TRBJ2-1; D gene unclear. The V end was cut by 0 bases, the J end by 12 bases, with 13 bases between. The CDR3 extends over 13 amino acids. CDR1 and CDR2 (germline): SGHNT, YYREEE (reference sequence). The CDR3 region has the DNA TGTGCCAGCAGCTTGGGCCCCGCCGGAGTGCAGTTCTTC. It specifies CASSLGPAGVQFF. Combining the CDR3 with reference TRBV5-4 and TRBJ2-1 gives the whole variable domain ETGVTQSPTHLIKTRGQQVTLRCSSQSGHNTVSWYQQALGQGPQFIFQYYREEENGRGNFPPRFSGLQFPNYSSELNVNALELDDSALYLCASSLGPAGVQFFGPGTRLTVL.

This clonotype was observed a few times. The chain employs TRBV12-3 or TRBV12-4 and TRBJ1-3; D gene ambiguous. The CDR3 length is 13 residues. The germline V and J ends were trimmed by 4 bases and 2 bases, with 6 bases remaining between them. CDR3 DNA: TGTGCCAGCAGTTGGGCAGCTGGAAACACCATATATTTT. As protein: CASSWAAGNTIYF.

This clonotype counts as medium-sized. The rearrangement uses TRBV6-1 and TRBJ1-1, with a weak D call TRBD1 (5 bases). CDR3 length: 13 amino acids. V was trimmed by 8 bases and J by 5 bases, leaving 15 bases between them. Germline V lookup: CDR1 MNHNS, CDR2 SASEGT. Here the CDR3 reads CASGTGGGTEAFF. The CDR3 DNA is TGTGCCAGCGGGACTGGGGGAGGGACTGAAGCTTTCTTT.

This clonotype was counted a few times. The V and J genes are TRBV11-1 and TRBJ1-1, with D unresolved. V was pared by 2 bases and J by 0 bases, with 7 bases between. This CDR3 comprises 14 residues. CDR1 is SGHAT and CDR2 is FQDESV in the germline V gene (reference sequence). CDR3 coding DNA: TGTGCCAGCAGCTTAACGAGTCTGAACACTGAAGCTTTCTTT. Protein product: CASSLTSLNTEAFF.

The chain joins TRBV9 to TRBJ1-6, with D possibly being TRBD1 (5 bases). CDR1 and CDR2 from the germline V gene are SGDLS and YYNGEE. Trimming removed 3 bases from V and 10 bases from J, with 11 bases in between. The CDR3 covers 13 residues. As DNA, the CDR3 is TGTGCCAGCAGCGACAGGTTCGGGTCACCCCTCCACTTT. Protein: CASSDRFGSPLHF.

Relative to its sample, this clonotype is large (0.1 to 1%). This chain connects TRBV6-5 to TRBJ2-3, with a possible D match to TRBD1 (6 bases). V lost 5 bases, J lost 5 bases, and 11 bases lay in between. In germline, CDR1 is MNHEY, CDR2 SVGAGI. The CDR3 loop spans 13 amino acids. This CDR3 reads CASSGTPGDTQYF. CDR3 bases: TGTGCCAGCAGTGGGACACCCGGAGATACGCAGTATTTT.